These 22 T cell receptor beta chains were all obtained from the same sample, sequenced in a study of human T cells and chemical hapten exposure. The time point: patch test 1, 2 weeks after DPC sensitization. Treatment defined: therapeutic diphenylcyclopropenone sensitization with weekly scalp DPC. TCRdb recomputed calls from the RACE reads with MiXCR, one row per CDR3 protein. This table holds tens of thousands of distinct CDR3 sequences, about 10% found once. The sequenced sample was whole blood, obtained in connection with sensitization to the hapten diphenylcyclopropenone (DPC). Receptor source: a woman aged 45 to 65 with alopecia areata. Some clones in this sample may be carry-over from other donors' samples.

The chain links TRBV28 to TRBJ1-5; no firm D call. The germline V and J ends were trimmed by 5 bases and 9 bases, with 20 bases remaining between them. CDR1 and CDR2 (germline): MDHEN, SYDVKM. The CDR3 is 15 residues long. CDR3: CASSALTGSASPQHF. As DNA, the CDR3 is TGTGCCAGCAGTGCTTTAACGGGGTCAGCCTCGCCCCAGCATTTT.

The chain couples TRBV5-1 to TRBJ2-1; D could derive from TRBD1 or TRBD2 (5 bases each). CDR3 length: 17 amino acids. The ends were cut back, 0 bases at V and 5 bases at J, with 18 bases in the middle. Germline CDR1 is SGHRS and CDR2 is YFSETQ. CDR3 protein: CASSLVKARDPDNEQFF. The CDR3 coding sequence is TGCGCCAGCAGCTTGGTCAAGGCCCGGGACCCAGACAATGAGCAGTTCTTC.

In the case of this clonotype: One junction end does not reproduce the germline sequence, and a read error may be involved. The CDR3 DNA is TGCGCCAGCAGCTTAATACCGAAGCCCTACCAAAAGACCCAGTACTTC. It translates to CASSLIPKPYQKTQYF. The chain has TRBV5-1 and TRBJ2-5; D not certain. The CDR3 is 16 residues long. CDR1 and CDR2 from the germline V gene are SGHRS and YFSETQ. Full variable domain (rest looked up from reference TRBV5-1 and TRBJ2-5): KAGVTQTPRYLIKTRGQQVTLSCSPISGHRSVSWYQQTPGQGLQFLFEYFSETQRNKGNFPGRFSGRQFSNSRSEMNVSTLELGDSALYLCASSLIPKPYQKTQYFGPGTRLLVL.

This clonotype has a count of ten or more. In nucleotides, the CDR3 is TGCAGCGTGACCCGCTTGCATGAGCAGTTCTTC. It yields the protein CSVTRLHEQFF. This chain links TRBV29-1 with TRBJ2-1, with D unresolved. CDR1 SQVTM and CDR2 ANQGSEA come from the germline V gene. V shed 6 bases and J shed 8 bases, with 11 bases lying between them. The CDR3 is made up of 11 amino acids.

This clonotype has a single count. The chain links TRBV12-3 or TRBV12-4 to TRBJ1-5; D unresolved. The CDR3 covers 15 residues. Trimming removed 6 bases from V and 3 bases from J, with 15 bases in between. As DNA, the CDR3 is TGTGCCAGCAGCCCTGGCAGACCGCTCAATCAGCCCCAGCATTTT. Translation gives CASSPGRPLNQPQHF.

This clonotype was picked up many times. The CDR3 DNA reads TGTGCCAGCAGCCGTTCACGCACCCTGGACAGCTATGGCTACACCTTC. Its protein product is CASSRSRTLDSYGYTF. The chain joins TRBV7-2 to TRBJ1-2; possible D gene TRBD1, 6 bases. Germline CDR1 and CDR2: SGHTA and FQGNSA. This CDR3 comprises 16 residues. Trimming took off 5 bases at V and 4 bases at J, with 20 bases between the two ends.

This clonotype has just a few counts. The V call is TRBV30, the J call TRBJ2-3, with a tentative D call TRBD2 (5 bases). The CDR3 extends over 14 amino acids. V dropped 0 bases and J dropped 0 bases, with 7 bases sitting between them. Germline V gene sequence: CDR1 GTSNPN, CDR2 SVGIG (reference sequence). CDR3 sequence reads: CAWSVRGSTDTQYF. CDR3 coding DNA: TGTGCCTGGAGTGTACGCGGGAGCACAGATACGCAGTATTTT. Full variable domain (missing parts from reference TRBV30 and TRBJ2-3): SQTIHQWPATLVQPVGSPLSLECTVEGTSNPNLYWYRQAAGRGLQLLFYSVGIGQISSEVPQNLSASRPQDRQFILSSKKLLLSDSGFYLCAWSVRGSTDTQYFGPGTRLTVL.

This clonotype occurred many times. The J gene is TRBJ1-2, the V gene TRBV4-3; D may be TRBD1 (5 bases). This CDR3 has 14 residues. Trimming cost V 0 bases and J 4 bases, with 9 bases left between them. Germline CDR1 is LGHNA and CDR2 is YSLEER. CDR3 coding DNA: TGCGCCAGCAGCCAAGATCTAGGGACCTATGGCTACACCTTC. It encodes CASSQDLGTYGYTF.

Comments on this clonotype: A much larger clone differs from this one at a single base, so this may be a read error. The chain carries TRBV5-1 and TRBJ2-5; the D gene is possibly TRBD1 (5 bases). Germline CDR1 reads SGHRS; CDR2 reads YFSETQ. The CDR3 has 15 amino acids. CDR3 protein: CASSVLQGWVEIQYF. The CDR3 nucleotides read TGCGCCAGCAGCGTCCTGCAGGGCTGGGTGGAGATCCAGTACTTC.

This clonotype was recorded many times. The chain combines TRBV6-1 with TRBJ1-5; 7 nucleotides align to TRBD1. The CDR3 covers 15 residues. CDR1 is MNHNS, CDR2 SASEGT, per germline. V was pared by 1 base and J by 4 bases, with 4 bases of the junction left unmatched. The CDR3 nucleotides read TGTGCCAGCAGTGAAGACAGGGGCGGTAATCAGCCCCAGCATTTT. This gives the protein CASSEDRGGNQPQHF.

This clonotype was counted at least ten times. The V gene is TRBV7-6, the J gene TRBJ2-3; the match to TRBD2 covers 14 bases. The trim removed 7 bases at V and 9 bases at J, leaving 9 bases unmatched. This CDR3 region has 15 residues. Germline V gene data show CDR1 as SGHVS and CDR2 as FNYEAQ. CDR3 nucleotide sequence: TGTGCCAGCACCCACCCCGGGACTAGCGGGGGAACGCAGTATTTT. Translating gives CASTHPGTSGGTQYF.

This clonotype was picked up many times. As DNA, the CDR3 is TGCGCCAGCAGCTTGGGACAGGTCAACTATGGCTACACCTTC. Translating it yields CASSLGQVNYGYTF. This chain links TRBV5-1 with TRBJ1-2, with a possible D match to TRBD1 (6 bases). Germline CDR1 SGHRS, CDR2 YFSETQ. The V end was cut by 0 bases, the J end by 2 bases, with 8 bases between. This CDR3 is 14 amino acids long.

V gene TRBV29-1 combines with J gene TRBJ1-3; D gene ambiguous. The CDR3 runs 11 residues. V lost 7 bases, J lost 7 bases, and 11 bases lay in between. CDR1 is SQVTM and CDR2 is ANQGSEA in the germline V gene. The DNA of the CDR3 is TGCAGCGGGAGATGGGCCAACACCATATATTTT. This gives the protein CSGRWANTIYF. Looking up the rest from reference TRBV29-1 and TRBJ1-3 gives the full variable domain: SAVISQKPSRDICQRGTSLTIQCQVDSQVTMMFWYRQQPGQSLTLIATANQGSEATYESGFVIDKFPISRPNLTFSTLTVSNMSPEDSSIYLCSGRWANTIYFGEGSWLTVV.

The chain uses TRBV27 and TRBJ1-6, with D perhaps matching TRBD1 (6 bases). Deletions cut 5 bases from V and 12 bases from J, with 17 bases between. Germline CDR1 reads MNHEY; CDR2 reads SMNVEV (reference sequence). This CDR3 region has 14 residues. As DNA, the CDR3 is TGTGCCAGCAGTATACAGGGCTACCTTTTACCCCTCCACTTT. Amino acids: CASSIQGYLLPLHF.

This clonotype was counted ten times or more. In DNA, the CDR3 is TGTGCCAGCAGTCGTAGGACGGTCCGGGACTCTGGAAACACCATATATTTT. This encodes CASSRRTVRDSGNTIYF. The V gene is TRBV11-2, the J gene TRBJ1-3; D is uncertain. Germline V gene lookup returns CDR1 SGHAT and CDR2 FQNNGV. Trimming took off 6 bases at V and 0 bases at J, with 18 bases between the two ends. This CDR3 has 17 amino acids.

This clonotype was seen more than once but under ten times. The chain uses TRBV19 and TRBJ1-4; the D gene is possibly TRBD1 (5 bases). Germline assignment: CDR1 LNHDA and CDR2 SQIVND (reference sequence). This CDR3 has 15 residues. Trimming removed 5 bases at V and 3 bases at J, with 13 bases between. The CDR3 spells CASSARDRSNEKLFF. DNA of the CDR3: TGTGCCAGTAGTGCTCGCGACAGATCTAATGAAAAACTGTTTTTT.

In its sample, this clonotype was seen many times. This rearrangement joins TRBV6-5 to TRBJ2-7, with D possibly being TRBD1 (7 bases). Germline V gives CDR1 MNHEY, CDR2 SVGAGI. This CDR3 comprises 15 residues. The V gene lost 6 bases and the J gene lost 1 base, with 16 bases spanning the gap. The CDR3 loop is CASRSGGGGSYEQYF. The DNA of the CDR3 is TGTGCCAGCAGGTCAGGGGGAGGTGGTTCCTACGAGCAGTACTTC.

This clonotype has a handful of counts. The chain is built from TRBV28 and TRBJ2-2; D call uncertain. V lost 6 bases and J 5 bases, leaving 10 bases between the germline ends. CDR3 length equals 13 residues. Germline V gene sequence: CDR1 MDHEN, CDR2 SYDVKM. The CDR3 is CASSSVRTGELFF. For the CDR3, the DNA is TGTGCCAGCAGCTCGGTCCGTACCGGGGAGCTGTTTTTT.

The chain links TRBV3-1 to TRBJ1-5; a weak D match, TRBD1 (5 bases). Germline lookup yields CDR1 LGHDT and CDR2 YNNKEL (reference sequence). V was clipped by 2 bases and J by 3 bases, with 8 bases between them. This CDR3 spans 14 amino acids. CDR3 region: CASSQQGPNQPQHF. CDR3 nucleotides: TGTGCCAGCAGCCAACAGGGCCCCAATCAGCCCCAGCATTTT.

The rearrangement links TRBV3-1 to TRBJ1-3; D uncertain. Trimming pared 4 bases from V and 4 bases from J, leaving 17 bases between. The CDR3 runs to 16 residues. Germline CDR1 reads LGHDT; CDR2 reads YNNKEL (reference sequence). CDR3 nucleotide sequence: TGTGCCAGCAGCCGCCCGGGCTCACCGAACGGAAACACCATATATTTT. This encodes CASSRPGSPNGNTIYF. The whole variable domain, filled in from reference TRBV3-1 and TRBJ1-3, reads DTAVSQTPKYLVTQMGNDKSIKCEQNLGHDTMYWYKQDSKKFLKIMFSYNNKELIINETVPNRFSPKSPDKAHLNLHINSLELGDSAVYFCASSRPGSPNGNTIYFGEGSWLTVV.

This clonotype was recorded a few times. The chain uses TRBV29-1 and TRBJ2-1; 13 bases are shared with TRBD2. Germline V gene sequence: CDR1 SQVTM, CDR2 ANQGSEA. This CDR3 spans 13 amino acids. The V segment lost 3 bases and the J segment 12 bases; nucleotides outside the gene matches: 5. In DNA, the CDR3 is TGCAGCGTTGAGACTAGCGGGAGGTTAGTGCAGTTCTTC. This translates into CSVETSGRLVQFF.

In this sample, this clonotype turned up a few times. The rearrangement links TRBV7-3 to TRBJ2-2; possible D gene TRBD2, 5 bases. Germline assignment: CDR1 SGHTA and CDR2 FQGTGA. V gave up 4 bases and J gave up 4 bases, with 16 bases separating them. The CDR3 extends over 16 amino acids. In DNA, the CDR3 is TGTGCCAGCAGCTCCGGGGAGTCTCGGTCCACCGGGGAGCTGTTTTTT. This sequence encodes CASSSGESRSTGELFF.